This T cell receptor (beta chain) was retrieved from a study of T cell changes during pregnancy in multiple sclerosis. Data came from immunoSEQ multiplex PCR; TCRdb stores just in-frame clones and leaves some out. The table includes tens of thousands of clones, roughly 88% detected once. The germline V gene has CDR1 SGHVS and CDR2 FQNEAQ. The CDR3 totals 16 residues. V shed 5 bases and J shed 6 bases, with 17 bases lying between them. V gene TRBV7-8 combines with J gene TRBJ1-6, with D possibly matching TRBD1 (6 bases). The sample was peripheral blood, taken in the third trimester of pregnancy. This TCR was recovered from a female donor with multiple sclerosis, enrolled in a pregnancy study. The CDR3 here is CASSTGLLAPNSPLHF. CDR3 DNA: TGTGCCAGCAGCACAGGGTTGCTCGCCCCTAATTCACCCCTCCACTTT.